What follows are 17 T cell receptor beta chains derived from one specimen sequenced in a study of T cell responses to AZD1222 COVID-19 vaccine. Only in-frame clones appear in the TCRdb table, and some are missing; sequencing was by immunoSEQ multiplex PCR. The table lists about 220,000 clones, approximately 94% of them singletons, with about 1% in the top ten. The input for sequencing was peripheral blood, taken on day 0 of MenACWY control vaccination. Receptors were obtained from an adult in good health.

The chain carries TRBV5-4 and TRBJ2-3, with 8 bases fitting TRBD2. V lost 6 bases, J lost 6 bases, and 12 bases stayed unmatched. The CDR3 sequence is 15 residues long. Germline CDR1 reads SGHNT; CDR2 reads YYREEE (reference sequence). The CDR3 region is CASTHSGGRWDTQYF. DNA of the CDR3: TGTGCCAGCACCCATTCGGGGGGGCGTTGGGATACGCAGTATTTT.

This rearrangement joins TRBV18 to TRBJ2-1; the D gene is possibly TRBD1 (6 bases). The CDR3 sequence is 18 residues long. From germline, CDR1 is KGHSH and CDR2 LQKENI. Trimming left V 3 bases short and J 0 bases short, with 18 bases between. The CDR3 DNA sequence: TGTGCCAGCTCACCCGGGACGCCCGGGACACGCTCCTACAATGAGCAGTTCTTC. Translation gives CASSPGTPGTRSYNEQFF.

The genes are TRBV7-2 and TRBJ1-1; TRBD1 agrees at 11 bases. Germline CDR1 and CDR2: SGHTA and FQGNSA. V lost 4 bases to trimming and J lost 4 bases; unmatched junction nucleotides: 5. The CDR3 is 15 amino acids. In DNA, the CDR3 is TGTGCCAGCAGCTCTAGGACAGGGGGCCGCACTGAAGCTTTCTTT. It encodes CASSSRTGGRTEAFF.

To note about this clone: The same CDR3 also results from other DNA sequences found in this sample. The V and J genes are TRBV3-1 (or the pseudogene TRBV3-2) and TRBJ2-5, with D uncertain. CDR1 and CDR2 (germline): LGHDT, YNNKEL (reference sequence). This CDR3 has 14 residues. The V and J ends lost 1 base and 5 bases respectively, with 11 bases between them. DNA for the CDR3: TGTGCCAGCAGCCAAGGAGGCAGTCGGGAGACCCAGTACTTC. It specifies CASSQGGSRETQYF.

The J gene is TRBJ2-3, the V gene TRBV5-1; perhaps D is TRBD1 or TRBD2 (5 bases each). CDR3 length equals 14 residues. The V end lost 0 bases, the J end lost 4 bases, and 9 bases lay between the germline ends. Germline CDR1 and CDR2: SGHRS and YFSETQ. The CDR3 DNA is TGCGCCAGCAGCTTGGACGTGGGGGCAGATACGCAGTATTTT. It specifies CASSLDVGADTQYF.

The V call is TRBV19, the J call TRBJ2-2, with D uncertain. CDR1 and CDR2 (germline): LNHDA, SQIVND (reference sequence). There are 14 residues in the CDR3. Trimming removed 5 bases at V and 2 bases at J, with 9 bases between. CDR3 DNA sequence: TGTGCCAGTAGTTTTGCTAGTAACACCGGGGAGCTGTTTTTT. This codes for CASSFASNTGELFF.

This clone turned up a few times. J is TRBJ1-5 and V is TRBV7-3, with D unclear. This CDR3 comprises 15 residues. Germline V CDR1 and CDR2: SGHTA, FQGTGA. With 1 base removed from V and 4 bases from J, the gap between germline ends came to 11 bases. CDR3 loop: CASSLMAGNNQPQHF. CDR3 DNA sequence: TGTGCCAGCAGCTTAATGGCAGGAAATAATCAGCCCCAGCATTTT. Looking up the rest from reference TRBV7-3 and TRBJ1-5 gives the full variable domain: GAGVSQTPSNKVTEKGKYVELRCDPISGHTALYWYRQSLGQGPEFLIYFQGTGAADDSGLPNDRFFAVRPEGSVSTLKIQRTERGDSAVYLCASSLMAGNNQPQHFGDGTRLSIL.

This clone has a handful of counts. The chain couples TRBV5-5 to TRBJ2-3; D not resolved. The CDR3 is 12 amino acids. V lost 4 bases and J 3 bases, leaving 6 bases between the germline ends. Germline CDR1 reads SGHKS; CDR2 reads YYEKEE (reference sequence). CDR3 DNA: TGTGCCAGCAGCCCGGTTACAGATACGCAGTATTTT. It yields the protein CASSPVTDTQYF.

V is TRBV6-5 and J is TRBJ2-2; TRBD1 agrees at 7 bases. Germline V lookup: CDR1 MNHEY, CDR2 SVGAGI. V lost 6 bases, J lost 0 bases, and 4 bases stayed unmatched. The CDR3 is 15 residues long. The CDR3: CASRPGTANTGELFF. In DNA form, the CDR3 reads TGTGCCAGCAGGCCGGGGACAGCGAACACCGGGGAGCTGTTTTTT.

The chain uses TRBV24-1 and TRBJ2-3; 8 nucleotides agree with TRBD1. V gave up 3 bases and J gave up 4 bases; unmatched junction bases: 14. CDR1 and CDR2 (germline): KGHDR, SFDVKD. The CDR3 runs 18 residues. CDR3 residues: CATSDRLYRDRSSDTQYF. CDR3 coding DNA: TGTGCCACCAGTGATCGTTTATATAGGGACAGGTCATCAGATACGCAGTATTTT.

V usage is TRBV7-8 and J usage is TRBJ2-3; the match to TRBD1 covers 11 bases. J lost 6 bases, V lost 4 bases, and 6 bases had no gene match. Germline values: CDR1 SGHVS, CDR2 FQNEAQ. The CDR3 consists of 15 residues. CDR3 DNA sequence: TGTGCCAGCAGCTCTTGGACAGGGGGCATGGATACGCAGTATTTT. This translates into CASSSWTGGMDTQYF.

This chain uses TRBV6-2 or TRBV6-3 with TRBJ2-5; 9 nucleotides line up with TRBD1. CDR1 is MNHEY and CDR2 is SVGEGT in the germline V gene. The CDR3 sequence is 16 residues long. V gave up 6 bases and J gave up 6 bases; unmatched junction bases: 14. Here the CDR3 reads CASSYPGDRAIQTQYF. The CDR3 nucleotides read TGTGCCAGCAGCTATCCCGGGGACAGGGCTATTCAGACCCAGTACTTC.

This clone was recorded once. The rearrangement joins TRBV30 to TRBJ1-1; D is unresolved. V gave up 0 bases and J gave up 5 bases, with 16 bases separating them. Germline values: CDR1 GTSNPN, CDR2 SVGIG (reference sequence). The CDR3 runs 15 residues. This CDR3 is CAWSVPLAVLTEAFF. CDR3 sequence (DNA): TGTGCCTGGAGTGTACCCCTGGCAGTTCTAACTGAAGCTTTCTTT.

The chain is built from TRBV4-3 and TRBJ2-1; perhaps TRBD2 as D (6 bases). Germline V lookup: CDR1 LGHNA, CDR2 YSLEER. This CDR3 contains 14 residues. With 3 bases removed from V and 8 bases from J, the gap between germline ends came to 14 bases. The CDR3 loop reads CASSHGPGEYEQFF. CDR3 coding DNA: TGCGCCAGCAGCCATGGACCGGGGGAATATGAGCAGTTCTTC.

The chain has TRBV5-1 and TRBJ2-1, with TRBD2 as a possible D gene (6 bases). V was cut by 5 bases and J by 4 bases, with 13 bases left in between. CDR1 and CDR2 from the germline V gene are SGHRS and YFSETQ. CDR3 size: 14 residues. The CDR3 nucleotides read TGCGCCAGCAGTAAGGGGACTGGATACAATGAGCAGTTCTTC. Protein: CASSKGTGYNEQFF.

CDR3 residues: CASSLGGGVTDTQYF. DNA of the CDR3: TGTGCCAGCAGCTTGGGCGGGGGGGTGACGGATACGCAGTATTTT. This chain uses TRBV5-4 with TRBJ2-3; 9 bases align to TRBD2. This CDR3 has 15 amino acids. Germline CDR1 SGHNT, CDR2 YYREEE (reference sequence). Trimming at V came to 0 bases and at J to 6 bases, leaving 5 bases not matched to a gene.

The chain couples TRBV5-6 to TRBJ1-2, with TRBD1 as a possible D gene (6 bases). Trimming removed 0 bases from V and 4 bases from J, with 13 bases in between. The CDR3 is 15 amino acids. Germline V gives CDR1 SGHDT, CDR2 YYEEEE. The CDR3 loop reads CASSLGAGVSYGYTF. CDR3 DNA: TGTGCCAGCAGCTTGGGGGCAGGGGTGTCCTATGGCTACACCTTC. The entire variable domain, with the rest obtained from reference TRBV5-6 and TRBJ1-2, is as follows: DAGVTQSPTHLIKTRGQQVTLRCSPKSGHDTVSWYQQALGQGPQFIFQYYEEEERQRGNFPDRFSGHQFPNYSSELNVNALLLGDSALYLCASSLGAGVSYGYTFGSGTRLTVV.